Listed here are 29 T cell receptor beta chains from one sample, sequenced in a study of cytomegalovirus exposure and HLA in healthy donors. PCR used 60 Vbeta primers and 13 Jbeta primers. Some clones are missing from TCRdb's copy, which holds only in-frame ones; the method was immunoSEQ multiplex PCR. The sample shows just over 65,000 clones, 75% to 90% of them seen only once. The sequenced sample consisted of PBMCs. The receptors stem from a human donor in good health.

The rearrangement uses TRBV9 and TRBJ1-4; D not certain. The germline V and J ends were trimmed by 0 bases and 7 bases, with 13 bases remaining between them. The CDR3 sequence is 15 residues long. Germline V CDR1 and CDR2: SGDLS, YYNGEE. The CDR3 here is CASSVGGVGSEKLFF. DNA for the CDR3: TGTGCCAGCAGCGTAGGAGGTGTCGGAAGTGAAAAACTGTTTTTT.

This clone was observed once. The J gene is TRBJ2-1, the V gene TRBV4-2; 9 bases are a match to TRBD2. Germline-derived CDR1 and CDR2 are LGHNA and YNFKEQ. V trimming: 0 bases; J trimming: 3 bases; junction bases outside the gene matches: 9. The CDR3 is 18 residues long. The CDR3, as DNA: TGTGCCAGCAGCCAAGAAGGTTCCCTAGCGGGGAACTACAATGAGCAGTTCTTC. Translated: CASSQEGSLAGNYNEQFF.

In nucleotides, the CDR3 is TGTGCCAGTGGACAGTCTAACTATGGCTACACCTTC. Its translation is CASGQSNYGYTF. The V gene is TRBV7-9, the J gene TRBJ1-2, with D possibly being TRBD1 (6 bases). Germline loops: CDR1 SEHNR, CDR2 FQNEAQ (reference sequence). Trimming pared 9 bases from V and 0 bases from J, leaving 8 bases between. The CDR3 is 12 residues long.

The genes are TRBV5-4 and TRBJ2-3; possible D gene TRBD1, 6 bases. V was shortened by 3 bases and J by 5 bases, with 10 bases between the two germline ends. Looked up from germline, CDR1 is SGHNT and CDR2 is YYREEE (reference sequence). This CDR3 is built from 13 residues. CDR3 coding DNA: TGTGCCAGCAGCTCCACAGGGCGAGATACGCAGTATTTT. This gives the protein CASSSTGRDTQYF.

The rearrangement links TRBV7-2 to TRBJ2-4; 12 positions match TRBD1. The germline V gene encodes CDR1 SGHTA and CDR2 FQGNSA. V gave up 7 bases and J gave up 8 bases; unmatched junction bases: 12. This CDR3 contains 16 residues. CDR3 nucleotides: TGTGCCAGCAAATCCGGGACAGGGGGCTATGGGGACATTCAGTACTTC. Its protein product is CASKSGTGGYGDIQYF.

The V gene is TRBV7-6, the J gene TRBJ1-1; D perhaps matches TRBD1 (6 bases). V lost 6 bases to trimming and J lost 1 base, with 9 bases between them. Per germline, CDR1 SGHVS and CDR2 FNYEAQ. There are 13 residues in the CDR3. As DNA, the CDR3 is TGTGCCAGCAGTGTCAGGGGGAACACTGAAGCTTTCTTT. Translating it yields CASSVRGNTEAFF.

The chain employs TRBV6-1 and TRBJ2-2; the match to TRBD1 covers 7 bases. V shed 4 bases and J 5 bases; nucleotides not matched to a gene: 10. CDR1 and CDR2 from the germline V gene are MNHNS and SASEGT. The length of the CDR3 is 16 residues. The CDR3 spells CASSAWDRDNTGELFF. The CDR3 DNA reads TGTGCCAGCAGTGCTTGGGACAGAGACAATACCGGGGAGCTGTTTTTT.

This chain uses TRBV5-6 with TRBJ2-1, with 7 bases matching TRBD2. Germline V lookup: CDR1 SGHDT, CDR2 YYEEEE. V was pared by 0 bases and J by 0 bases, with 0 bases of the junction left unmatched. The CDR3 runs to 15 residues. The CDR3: CASSLGGGSYNEQFF. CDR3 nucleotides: TGTGCCAGCAGCTTGGGCGGGGGCTCCTACAATGAGCAGTTCTTC.

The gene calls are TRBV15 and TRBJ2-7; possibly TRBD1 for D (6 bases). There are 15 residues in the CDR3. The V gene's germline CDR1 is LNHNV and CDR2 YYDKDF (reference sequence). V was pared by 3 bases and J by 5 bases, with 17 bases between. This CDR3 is CATSSWTDAINEQYF. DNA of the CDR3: TGTGCCACCAGCAGTTGGACAGACGCTATCAACGAGCAGTACTTC. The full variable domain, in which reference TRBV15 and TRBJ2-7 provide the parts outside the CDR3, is DAMVIQNPRYQVTQFGKPVTLSCSQTLNHNVMYWYQQKSSQAPKLLFHYYDKDFNNEADTPDNFQSRRPNTSFCFLDIRSPGLGDTAMYLCATSSWTDAINEQYFGPGTRLTVT.

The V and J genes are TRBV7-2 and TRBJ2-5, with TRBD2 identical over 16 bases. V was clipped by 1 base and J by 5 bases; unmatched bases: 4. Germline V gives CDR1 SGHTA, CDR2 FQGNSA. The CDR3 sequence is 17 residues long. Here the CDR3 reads CASSLVGLAGGRETQYF. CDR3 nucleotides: TGTGCCAGCAGCTTAGTGGGACTAGCGGGGGGGCGCGAGACCCAGTACTTC.

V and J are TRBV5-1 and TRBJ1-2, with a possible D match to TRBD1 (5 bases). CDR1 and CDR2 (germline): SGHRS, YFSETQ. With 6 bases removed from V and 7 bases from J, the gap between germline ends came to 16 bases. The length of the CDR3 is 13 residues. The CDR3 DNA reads TGCGCCAGCACCTCACCAGGGATAGGTGGCTACACCTTC. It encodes CASTSPGIGGYTF.

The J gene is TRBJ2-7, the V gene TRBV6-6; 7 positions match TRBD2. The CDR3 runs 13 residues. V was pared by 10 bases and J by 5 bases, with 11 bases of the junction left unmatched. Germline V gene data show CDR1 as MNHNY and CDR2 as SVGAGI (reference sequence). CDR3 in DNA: TGTGCCACTAACCCCGGGGGGTTCCACGAGCAGTACTTC. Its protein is CATNPGGFHEQYF.

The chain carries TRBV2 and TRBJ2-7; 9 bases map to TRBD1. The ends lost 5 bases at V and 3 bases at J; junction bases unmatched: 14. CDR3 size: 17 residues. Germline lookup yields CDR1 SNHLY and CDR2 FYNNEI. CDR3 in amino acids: CASSPLVGGTGIYEQYF. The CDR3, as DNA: TGTGCCAGCAGTCCCCTGGTTGGTGGGACAGGGATCTACGAGCAGTACTTC.

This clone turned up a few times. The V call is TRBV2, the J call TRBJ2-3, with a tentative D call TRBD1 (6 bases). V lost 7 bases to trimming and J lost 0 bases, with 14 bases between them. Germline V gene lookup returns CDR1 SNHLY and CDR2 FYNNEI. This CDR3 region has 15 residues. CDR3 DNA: TGTGCCAGCAAAACTGTGGGGGCTAGCACAGATACGCAGTATTTT. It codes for CASKTVGASTDTQYF.

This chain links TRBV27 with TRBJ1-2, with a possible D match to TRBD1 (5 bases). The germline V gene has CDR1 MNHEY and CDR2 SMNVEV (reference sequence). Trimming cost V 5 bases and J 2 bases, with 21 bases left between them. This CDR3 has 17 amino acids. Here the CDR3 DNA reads TGTGCCAGCAGTGCGAAGGGGCGAACCTACAAAAACTATGGCTACACCTTC. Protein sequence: CASSAKGRTYKNYGYTF.

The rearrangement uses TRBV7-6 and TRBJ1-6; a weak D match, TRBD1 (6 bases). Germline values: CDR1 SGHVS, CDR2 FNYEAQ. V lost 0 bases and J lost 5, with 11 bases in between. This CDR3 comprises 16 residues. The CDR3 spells CASSLAGGQNNSPLHF. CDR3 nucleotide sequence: TGTGCCAGCAGCTTAGCGGGGGGGCAGAATAATTCACCCCTCCACTTT.

The CDR3: CASGLAQGLGNSPLHF. The CDR3 coding sequence is TGTGCTAGTGGTTTGGCCCAGGGGTTAGGAAATTCACCCCTCCACTTT. This rearrangement joins TRBV12-5 to TRBJ1-6, with D possibly TRBD1 on 6 matching bases. The CDR3 sequence is 16 residues long. Trimming stripped 1 base from V and 7 bases from J, with 14 bases between. Germline CDR1 LGHNT, CDR2 FRNRAP.

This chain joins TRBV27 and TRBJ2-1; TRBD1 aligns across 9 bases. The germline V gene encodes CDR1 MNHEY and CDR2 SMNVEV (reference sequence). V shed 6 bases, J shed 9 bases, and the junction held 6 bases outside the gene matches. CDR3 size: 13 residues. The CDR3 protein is CASRGRDRVEQFF. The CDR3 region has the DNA TGTGCCAGCAGGGGTCGGGACAGGGTTGAGCAGTTCTTC.

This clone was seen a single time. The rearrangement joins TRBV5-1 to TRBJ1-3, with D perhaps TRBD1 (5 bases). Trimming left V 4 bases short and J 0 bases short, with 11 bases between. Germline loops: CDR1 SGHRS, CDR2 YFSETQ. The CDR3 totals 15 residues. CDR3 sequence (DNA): TGCGCCAGCAGCCGCGACAGAAGCTCTGGAAACACCATATATTTT. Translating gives CASSRDRSSGNTIYF.

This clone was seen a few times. The CDR3 region is CASSASGTAYEQYF. CDR3 sequence (DNA): TGTGCCAGCAGTGCCTCCGGGACAGCCTACGAGCAGTACTTC. This chain links TRBV6-1 with TRBJ2-7, with 7 bases identical to TRBD1. This CDR3 contains 14 residues. Per germline, CDR1 MNHNS and CDR2 SASEGT. With V trimmed by 4 bases and J by 2 bases, 5 bases remained unmatched.

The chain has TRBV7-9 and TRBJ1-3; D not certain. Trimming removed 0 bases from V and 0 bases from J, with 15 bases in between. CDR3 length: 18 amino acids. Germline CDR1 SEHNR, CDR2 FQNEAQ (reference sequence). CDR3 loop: CASSLALRAEVSGNTIYF. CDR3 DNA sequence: TGTGCCAGCAGCTTAGCGCTGCGGGCCGAAGTCTCTGGAAACACCATATATTTT.

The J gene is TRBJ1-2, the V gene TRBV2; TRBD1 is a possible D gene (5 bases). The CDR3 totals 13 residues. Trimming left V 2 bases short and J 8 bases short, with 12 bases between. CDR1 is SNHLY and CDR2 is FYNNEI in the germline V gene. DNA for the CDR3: TGTGCCAGCAGTGAAAGCAGGGTCCTCGGCTACACCTTC. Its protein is CASSESRVLGYTF.

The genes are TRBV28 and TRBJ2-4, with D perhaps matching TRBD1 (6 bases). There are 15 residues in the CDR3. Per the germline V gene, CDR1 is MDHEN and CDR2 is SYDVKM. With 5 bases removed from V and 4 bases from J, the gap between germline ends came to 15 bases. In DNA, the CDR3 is TGTGCCAGCAGTCCCAGTGCAGGGGCGAAAAACATTCAGTACTTC. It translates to CASSPSAGAKNIQYF.

CDR3 sequence: CASSGTGITEAFF. CDR3 bases: TGTGCCAGCAGCGGGACAGGGATCACTGAAGCTTTCTTT. The rearrangement uses TRBV9 and TRBJ1-1; 8 bases match TRBD1. CDR1 and CDR2 (germline): SGDLS, YYNGEE. This CDR3 contains 13 residues. V shed 3 bases, J shed 4 bases, and the junction held 2 bases outside the gene matches. Supplemented by reference TRBV9 and TRBJ1-1, the full variable domain reads DSGVTQTPKHLITATGQRVTLRCSPRSGDLSVYWYQQSLDQGLQFLIQYYNGEERAKGNILERFSAQQFPDLHSELNLSSLELGDSALYFCASSGTGITEAFFGQGTRLTVV.

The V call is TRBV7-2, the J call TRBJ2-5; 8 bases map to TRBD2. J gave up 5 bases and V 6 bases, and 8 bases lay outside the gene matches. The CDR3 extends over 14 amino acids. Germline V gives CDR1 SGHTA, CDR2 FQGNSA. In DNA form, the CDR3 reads TGTGCCAGCAGGACCGGACTAGCCGGGGAGACCCAGTACTTC. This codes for CASRTGLAGETQYF.

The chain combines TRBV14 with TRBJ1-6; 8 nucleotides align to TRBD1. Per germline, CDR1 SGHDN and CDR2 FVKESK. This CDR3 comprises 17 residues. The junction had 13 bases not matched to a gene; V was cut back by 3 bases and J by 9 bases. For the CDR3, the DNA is TGTGCCAGCAGCCATACCATACAGGGGGGAATAGGTTCACCCCTCCACTTT. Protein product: CASSHTIQGGIGSPLHF. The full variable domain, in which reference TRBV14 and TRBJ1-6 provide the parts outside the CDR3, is EAGVTQFPSHSVIEKGQTVTLRCDPISGHDNLYWYRRVMGKEIKFLLHFVKESKQDESGMPNNRFLAERTGGTYSTLKVQPAELEDSGVYFCASSHTIQGGIGSPLHFGNGTRLTVT.

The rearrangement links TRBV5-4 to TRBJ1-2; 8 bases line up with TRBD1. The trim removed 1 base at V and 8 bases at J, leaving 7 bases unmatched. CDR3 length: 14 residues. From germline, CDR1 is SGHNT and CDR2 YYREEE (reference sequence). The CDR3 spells CASSLPTGAGGYTF. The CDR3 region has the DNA TGTGCCAGCAGCTTGCCGACAGGGGCTGGCGGCTACACCTTC.

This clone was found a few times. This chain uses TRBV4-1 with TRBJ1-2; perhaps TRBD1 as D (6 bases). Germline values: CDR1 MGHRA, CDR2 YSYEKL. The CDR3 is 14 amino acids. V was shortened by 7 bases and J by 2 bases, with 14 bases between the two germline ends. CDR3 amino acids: CASTNRAHNYGYTF. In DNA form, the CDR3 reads TGCGCCAGCACCAACAGGGCCCACAACTATGGCTACACCTTC.

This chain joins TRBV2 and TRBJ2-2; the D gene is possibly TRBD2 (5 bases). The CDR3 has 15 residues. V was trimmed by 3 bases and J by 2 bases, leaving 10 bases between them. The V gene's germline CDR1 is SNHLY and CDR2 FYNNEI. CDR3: CASSELRVNTGELFF. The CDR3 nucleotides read TGTGCCAGCAGTGAGTTGAGGGTTAACACCGGGGAGCTGTTTTTT.